This T cell receptor beta chain was captured in a study of T cells after posttransplantation cyclophosphamide. Assay: immunoSEQ multiplex PCR; the TCRdb copy retains only in-frame clones and omits some. The data show some 31,000 clones, with none appearing a single time. The ends lost 2 bases at V and 3 bases at J; junction bases unmatched: 4. Germline V gives CDR1 MNHEY, CDR2 SVGAGI. The CDR3 sequence is 16 residues long. This clone was recorded a few times. The receptor was derived from a woman under 40 in good health and a related stem cell transplant donor. The V gene is TRBV6-5, the J gene TRBJ2-1, with 10 bases aligning to TRBD2. Sequencing input: PBMCs. The CDR3 spells CASSYKASGGYNEQFF. The CDR3 DNA sequence: TGTGCCAGCAGTTACAAGGCTAGCGGGGGCTACAATGAGCAGTTCTTC.